The TCR beta chain described here comes from a study of OX40 agonist ivuxolimab in advanced cancers. Background for the entire study: The costimulatory receptor OX40 (CD134) was targeted by ivuxolimab, a fully human IgG2 agonistic monoclonal antibody. The purpose of peripheral TCRbeta sequencing was to test whether ivuxolimab changed TCR sequence diversity and led to clonal T-cell expansion. Prior anti-PD-1, anti-PD-L1 or anti-CTLA-4 therapy was permitted, and checkpoint inhibitors had been received by around 40% of dose-escalation patients. In the dose-escalation cohort, roughly 82% of patients were male, and the mean age was 60 years with a range of about 20 to 90. The paper covers the monotherapy dose-escalation part of the phase I ivuxolimab trial, which included N of about 56 patients. Of the 50 to 55 dose-escalation patients, hepatocellular carcinoma was present in about 20, melanoma in around 15, renal cell carcinoma in 9 and head and neck cancer in 9. Three dose-escalation patients achieved partial responses, one with hepatocellular carcinoma and two with cutaneous melanoma. Intravenous ivuxolimab was administered to patients every 2 weeks at six dose levels: 0.01, 0.1, 0.3, 1.5, 3 and 10 mg/kg. General conclusions and limits of the study: Antigen specificity was not determined for the clonally expanded peripheral T cells. In partial responders in the 0.1-3.0 mg/kg groups, normalized peripheral clonal expansion was found to be among the lowest, especially among CD8+ T cells. At doses from 0.1 to 3.0 mg/kg, clonal expansion was seen in both CD4+ and CD8+ blood T cells between baseline and week 6. Low levels of normalized T-cell clonal expansion were also seen in some patients who did not respond. After ivuxolimab, more expanded clones were found on average in CD8+ T cells than in CD4+ T cells.

Patients with autoimmune disease history or receiving systemic immunosuppression were excluded from the trial. Peripheral blood for TCR sequencing was collected from all dose cohorts at baseline, on cycle 4 day 1, and on cycle 7 day 1. Samples came from an open-label, multicenter, first-in-human phase I dose-escalation trial of ivuxolimab. Adults with locally advanced or metastatic melanoma, renal cell carcinoma, hepatocellular carcinoma or head and neck squamous cell carcinoma were enrolled in the trial. Before TCR sequencing, CD4+ T cells and CD8+ T cells were sorted from peripheral blood as separate populations. A distance of 9 bases separates the germline ends of V and J, which lose 3 bases and 4 bases respectively. The CDR3 starts with the cysteine, ends with the phenylalanine, and has 12 residues. The only DNA kept is the CDR3, 36 bases in frame from the first base. CDR1 and CDR2 are read off the germline V gene (reference sequence) as GTSNPN and SVGIG.

Genomic DNA was extracted from sorted cells for sequencing of the TCRbeta CDR3 region. The immunoSEQ Assay was used to sequence the TCRbeta CDR3 regions. TCRdb holds this immuneACCESS table with in-frame rearrangements only. Some clones are missing; in checked studies, unresolved V genes explain under half, and the rest has no known cause. This sample gives tens of thousands of clones in total; about 90% of them show up just once. The top ten constitute more than 2.5% of the sample. This clone was counted between two and nine times. What antigen it recognizes has not been identified. Qualities for individual bases were not recorded, and no much larger clone is one base off.

The V gene is TRBV30 and the J gene is TRBJ1-2; the D gene assignment is ambiguous. The sequencing here drew on CD4+ or CD8+ T cells sorted from blood, taken in a trial of the OX40 agonist ivuxolimab. The origin of this receptor is an adult with an advanced solid tumor such as melanoma, head and neck, liver or kidney cancer. The CDR3 here reads CAWRWTAYGYTF. In nucleotides, the sequence is TGTGCCTGGAGATGGACCGCCTATGGCTACACCTTC.